A selection of T cell receptor beta chains follows, all from one sample in a study of blood T cell repertoires in COVID-19. Sequencing was performed with immunoSEQ multiplex PCR; in TCRdb, only in-frame clones are kept and a portion is missing. The profile shows approximately 270,000 clones, under 90% of them singletons. The specimen sequenced was PBMCs or T cells enriched from blood (not recorded which). The receptors stem from a man in his forties who had recovered from COVID-19. CDR3s include the opening cysteine and the closing phenylalanine or tryptophan. D genes are given only for firm matches. Rows give clone size only sometimes, using once, few, many, or a class for an expanded clone.

j_call d_call v_call cdr3_length clone_size cdr3_nt cdr3_aa
TRBJ2-7 - TRBV6-4 14 - TGTGCCAGCAGTGACTCGCCGGCGGCCTACGAGCAGTACTTC CASSDSPAAYEQYF
TRBJ2-6 - TRBV28 14 - TGTGCCAGCAGACTTCGCTCTGGGGCCAACGTCCTGACTTTC CASRLRSGANVLTF
TRBJ1-6 - TRBV7-9 14 - TGTGCCAGCAGCTTAGAGGGGCAGGGTTCACCCCTCCACTTT CASSLEGQGSPLHF
TRBJ1-6 - TRBV5-4 16 - TGTGCCAGCAGCTTGGCGGCAGGAGGGAACAATTCACCCCTCCACTTT CASSLAAGGNNSPLHF
TRBJ2-5 TRBD2 TRBV4-1 16 - TGCGCCAGCAGCCTAACTAGCGGGGGGGCAGAAAAGACCCAGTACTTC CASSLTSGGAEKTQYF
TRBJ2-3 - TRBV19 16 - TGTGCCAGTAGTATAAGTAAGGAGTGGTTGCAAGATACGCAGTATTTT CASSISKEWLQDTQYF
TRBJ2-7 - TRBV28 14 once TGTGCCAGCAGTAAACCGACTACCCCCTACGAGCAGTACTTC CASSKPTTPYEQYF
TRBJ1-3 - TRBV19 15 - TGTGCCAGTAGTCGCCCGGGGAACTCTGGAAACACCATATATTTT CASSRPGNSGNTIYF
TRBJ2-2 - TRBV30 14 once TGTGCCTGGACTTTACTCGTGAACACCGGGGAGCTGTTTTTT CAWTLLVNTGELFF
TRBJ2-1 - TRBV28 15 few TGTGCCAGCAGTTTAGGGAGGAGCTCCTACAATGAGCAGTTCTTC CASSLGRSSYNEQFF
TRBJ2-1 - TRBV3-1/TRBV3-2 12 - TGTGCCAGCAGCCAAGGGCCCCTTGGTCCGTTCTTC CASSQGPLGPFF
TRBJ2-1 TRBD1 TRBV28 12 - TGTGCCACCGGGACAGGGGGCCATGAGCAGTTCTTC CATGTGGHEQFF
TRBJ2-5 - TRBV7-9 12 - TGTGCCAGCAGCCGAGTGATAGAGACCCAGTACTTC CASSRVIETQYF
TRBJ1-4 - TRBV4-1 15 - TGCGCCAGCAGACCTAGACAGGCAACTAATGAAAAACTGTTTTTT CASRPRQATNEKLFF
TRBJ1-1 - TRBV27 14 - TGTGCCAGCAGTTTCCTCAGGGGGAACACTGAAGCTTTCTTT CASSFLRGNTEAFF
TRBJ1-3 - TRBV10-3 16 few TGTGCCATCAGTGAGTTCGCGGGGGCTGATGGAAACACCATATATTTT CAISEFAGADGNTIYF
TRBJ2-2 - TRBV7-3 15 - TGTGCCAGCAGCTTAACACAGACGAACACCGGGGAGCTGTTTTTT CASSLTQTNTGELFF
TRBJ1-3 TRBD1 TRBV11-2 18 - TGTGCCAGCAGCTTTCTGGTCCGGGACAGTTACTCTGGAAACACCATATATTTT CASSFLVRDSYSGNTIYF
TRBJ1-5 TRBD1 TRBV7-2 13 - TGTGCCAGCTCTCGACAGGGCGATCAGCCCCAGCATTTT CASSRQGDQPQHF
TRBJ1-5 - TRBV7-9 15 - TGTGCCAGCAGCGCAGCAGGGCTTCGCAATCAGCCCCAGCATTTT CASSAAGLRNQPQHF
TRBJ2-3 TRBD2 TRBV18 20 - TGTGCCAGCTCACCACCCGTGGTAGCGGGAGGGGCGACTAGCACAGATACGCAGTATTTT CASSPPVVAGGATSTDTQYF
TRBJ1-2 - TRBV4-2 12 - TGTGCCAGCAGCCAACAATACTATGGCTACACCTTC CASSQQYYGYTF
TRBJ1-3 TRBD1 TRBV28 18 - TGTGCCAGCACCCGGGACAGGGCATACTTTCTTCGAGGAAACACCATATATTTT CASTRDRAYFLRGNTIYF
TRBJ2-1 - TRBV27 15 - TGTGCCAGCAGTTATGGAACGGACACCAACAATGAGCAGTTCTTC CASSYGTDTNNEQFF
TRBJ1-5 - TRBV18 16 - TGTGCCAGCTCAATCATGAGAGGAGAGGGCAATCAGCCCCAGCATTTT CASSIMRGEGNQPQHF
TRBJ1-3 - TRBV10-3 16 - TGTGCCATCAGTGTGACAGTAAAAGCCTATGGAAACACCATATATTTT CAISVTVKAYGNTIYF
TRBJ2-2 TRBD2 TRBV3-1/TRBV3-2 19 few TGTGCCAGCAGCCAATTTCCCGGACTAGCGGGATTAAGGACCGGGGAGCTGTTTTTT CASSQFPGLAGLRTGELFF
TRBJ2-3 TRBD2 TRBV3-1/TRBV3-2 19 few TGTGCCAGCAGCGATAAGACTAGCGGGGGGCCGGGGAGCACAGATACGCAGTATTTT CASSDKTSGGPGSTDTQYF
TRBJ1-4 - TRBV3-1/TRBV3-2 12 few TGTGCCAGCAGCCAAGTACTGGAAAAACTGTTTTTT CASSQVLEKLFF
TRBJ2-5 TRBD2 TRBV5-4 19 - TGTGCCAGCAGCCCTCAGATGGTCAGGGAGGGCCCTCTTCAAGAGACCCAGTACTTC CASSPQMVREGPLQETQYF
TRBJ2-7 - TRBV28 14 few TGTGCCAGCAGTTTAGGGGGGAGCTCCTACGAGCAGTACTTC CASSLGGSSYEQYF
TRBJ1-2 TRBD1 TRBV27 17 - TGTGCCAGCAGACTCGATTTCCGACAGGGGGCTGGCTATGGCTACACCTTC CASRLDFRQGAGYGYTF